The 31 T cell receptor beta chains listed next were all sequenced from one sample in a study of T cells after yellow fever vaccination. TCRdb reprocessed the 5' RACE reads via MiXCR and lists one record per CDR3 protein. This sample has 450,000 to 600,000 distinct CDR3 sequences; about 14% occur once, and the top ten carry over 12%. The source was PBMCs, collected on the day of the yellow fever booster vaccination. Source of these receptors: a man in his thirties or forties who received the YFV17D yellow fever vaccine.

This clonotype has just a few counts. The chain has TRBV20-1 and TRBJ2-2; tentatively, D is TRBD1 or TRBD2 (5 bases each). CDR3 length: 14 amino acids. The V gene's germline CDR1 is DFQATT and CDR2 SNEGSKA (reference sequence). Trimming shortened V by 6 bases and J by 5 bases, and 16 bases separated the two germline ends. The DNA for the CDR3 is TGCAGTGCCCCCGGGACCCCCCCTACCGGGGAGCTGTTTTTT. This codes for CSAPGTPPTGELFF.

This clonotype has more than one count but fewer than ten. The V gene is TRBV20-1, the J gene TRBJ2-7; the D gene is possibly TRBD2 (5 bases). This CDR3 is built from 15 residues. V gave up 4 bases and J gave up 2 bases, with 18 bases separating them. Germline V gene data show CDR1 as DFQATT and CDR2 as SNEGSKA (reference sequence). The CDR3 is CSANPAGGRTYEQYF. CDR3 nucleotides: TGCAGTGCTAATCCGGCGGGCGGGCGCACCTACGAGCAGTACTTC.

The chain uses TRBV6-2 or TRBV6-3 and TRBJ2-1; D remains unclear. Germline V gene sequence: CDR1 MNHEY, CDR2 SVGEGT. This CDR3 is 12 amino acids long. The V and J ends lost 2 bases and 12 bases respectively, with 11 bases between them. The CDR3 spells CASSYPPPGQFF. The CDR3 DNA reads TGTGCCAGCAGTTACCCCCCCCCGGGGCAGTTCTTC.

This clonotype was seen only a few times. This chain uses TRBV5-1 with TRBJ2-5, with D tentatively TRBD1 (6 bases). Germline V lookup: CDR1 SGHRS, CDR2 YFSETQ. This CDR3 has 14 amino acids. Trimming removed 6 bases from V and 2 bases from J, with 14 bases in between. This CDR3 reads CASTPRGIQETQYF. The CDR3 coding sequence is TGCGCCAGCACTCCAAGGGGGATACAAGAGACCCAGTACTTC.

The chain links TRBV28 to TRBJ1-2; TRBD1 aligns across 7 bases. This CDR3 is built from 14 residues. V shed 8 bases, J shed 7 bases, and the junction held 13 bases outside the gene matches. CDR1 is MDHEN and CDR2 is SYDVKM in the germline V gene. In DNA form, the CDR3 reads TGTGCCAGCCGCAGGAAGGGGGCTGAACTTGGCTACACCTTC. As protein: CASRRKGAELGYTF.

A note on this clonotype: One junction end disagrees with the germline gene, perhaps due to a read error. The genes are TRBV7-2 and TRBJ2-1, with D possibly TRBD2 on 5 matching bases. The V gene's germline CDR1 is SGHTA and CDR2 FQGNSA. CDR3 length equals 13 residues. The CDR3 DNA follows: TGTGCCAGCAGCTTAACGATAAAGGACCTGAGGGTCTTC. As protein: CASSLTIKDLRVF.

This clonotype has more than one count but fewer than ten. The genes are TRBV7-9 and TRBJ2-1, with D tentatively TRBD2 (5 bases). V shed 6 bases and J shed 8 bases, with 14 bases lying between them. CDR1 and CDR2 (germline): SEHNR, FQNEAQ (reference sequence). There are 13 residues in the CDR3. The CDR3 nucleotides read TGTGCCAGCAGTAAACTAGGCGGAGATGAGCAGTTCTTC. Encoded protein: CASSKLGGDEQFF.

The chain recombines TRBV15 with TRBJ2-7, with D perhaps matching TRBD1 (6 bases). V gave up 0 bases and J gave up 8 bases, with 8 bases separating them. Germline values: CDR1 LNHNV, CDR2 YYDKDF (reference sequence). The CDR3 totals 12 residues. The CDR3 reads CATSRERGKQYF. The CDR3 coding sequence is TGTGCCACCAGCAGAGAGAGGGGGAAGCAGTACTTC. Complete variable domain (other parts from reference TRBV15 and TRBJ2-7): DAMVIQNPRYQVTQFGKPVTLSCSQTLNHNVMYWYQQKSSQAPKLLFHYYDKDFNNEADTPDNFQSRRPNTSFCFLDIRSPGLGDTAMYLCATSRERGKQYFGPGTRLTVT.

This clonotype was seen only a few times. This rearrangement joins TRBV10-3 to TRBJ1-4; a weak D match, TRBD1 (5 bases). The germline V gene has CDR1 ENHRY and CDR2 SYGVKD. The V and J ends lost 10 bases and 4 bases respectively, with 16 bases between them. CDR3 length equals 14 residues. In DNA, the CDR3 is TGTGCCACCGGGTCCGGGGGAGTTAATGAAAAACTGTTTTTT. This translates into CATGSGGVNEKLFF.

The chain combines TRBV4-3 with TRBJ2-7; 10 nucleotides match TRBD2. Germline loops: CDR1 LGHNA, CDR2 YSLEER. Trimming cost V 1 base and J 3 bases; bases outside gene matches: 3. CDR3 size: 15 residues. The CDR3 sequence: CASSQASGSFYEQYF. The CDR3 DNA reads TGCGCCAGCAGCCAAGCTAGCGGGAGTTTCTACGAGCAGTACTTC.

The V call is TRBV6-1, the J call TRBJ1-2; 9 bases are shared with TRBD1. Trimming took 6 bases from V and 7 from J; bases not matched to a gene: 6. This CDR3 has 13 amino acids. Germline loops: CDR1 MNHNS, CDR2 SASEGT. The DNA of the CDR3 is TGTGCCAGCAGCCGGACAGGGGATCGTGGCTACACCTTC. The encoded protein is CASSRTGDRGYTF.

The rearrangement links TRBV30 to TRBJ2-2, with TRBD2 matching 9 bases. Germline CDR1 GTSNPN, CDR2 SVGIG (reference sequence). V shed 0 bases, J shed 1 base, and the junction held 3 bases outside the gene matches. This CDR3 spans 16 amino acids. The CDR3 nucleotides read TGTGCCTGGAGTGTACGCGGGAGGGTGAACACCGGGGAGCTGTTTTTT. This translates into CAWSVRGRVNTGELFF.

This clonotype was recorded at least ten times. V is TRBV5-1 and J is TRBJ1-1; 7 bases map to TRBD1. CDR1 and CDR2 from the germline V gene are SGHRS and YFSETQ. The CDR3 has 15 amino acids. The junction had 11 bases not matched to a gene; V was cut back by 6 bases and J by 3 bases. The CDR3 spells CASTPNRGGDTEAFF. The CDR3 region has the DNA TGCGCCAGCACCCCTAACAGGGGCGGGGACACTGAAGCTTTCTTT.

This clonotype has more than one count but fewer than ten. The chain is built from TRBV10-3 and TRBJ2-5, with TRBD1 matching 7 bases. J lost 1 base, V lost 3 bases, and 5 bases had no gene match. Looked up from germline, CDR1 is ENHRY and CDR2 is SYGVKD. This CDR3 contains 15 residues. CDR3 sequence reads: CAISDLGQTQETQYF. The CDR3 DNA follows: TGTGCCATCAGTGACCTGGGACAGACCCAAGAGACCCAGTACTTC.

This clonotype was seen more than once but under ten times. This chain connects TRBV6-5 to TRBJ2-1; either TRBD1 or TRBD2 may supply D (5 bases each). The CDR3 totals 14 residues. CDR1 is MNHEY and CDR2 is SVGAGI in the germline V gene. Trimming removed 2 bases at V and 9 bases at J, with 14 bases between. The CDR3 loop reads CASSYGGPAGEQFF. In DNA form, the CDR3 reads TGTGCCAGCAGTTACGGGGGACCGGCGGGTGAGCAGTTCTTC.

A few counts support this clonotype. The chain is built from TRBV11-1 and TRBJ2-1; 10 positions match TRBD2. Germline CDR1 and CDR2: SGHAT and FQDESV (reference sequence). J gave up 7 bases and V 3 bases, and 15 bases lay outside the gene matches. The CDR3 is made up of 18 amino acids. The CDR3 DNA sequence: TGTGCCAGCAGCTTCCGAAACCGAAGCGGGAGGGCCCAAAATGAGCAGTTCTTC. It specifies CASSFRNRSGRAQNEQFF. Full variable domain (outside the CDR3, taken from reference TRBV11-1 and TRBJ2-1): EAEVAQSPRYKITEKSQAVAFWCDPISGHATLYWYRQILGQGPELLVQFQDESVVDDSQLPKDRFSAERLKGVDSTLKIQPAELGDSAMYLCASSFRNRSGRAQNEQFFGPGTRLTVL.

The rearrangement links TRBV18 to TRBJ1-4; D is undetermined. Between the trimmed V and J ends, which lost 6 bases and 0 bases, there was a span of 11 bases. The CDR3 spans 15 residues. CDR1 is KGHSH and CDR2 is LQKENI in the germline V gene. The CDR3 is CASSPETTTNEKLFF. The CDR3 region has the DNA TGTGCCAGCTCGCCCGAGACTACAACTAATGAAAAACTGTTTTTT.

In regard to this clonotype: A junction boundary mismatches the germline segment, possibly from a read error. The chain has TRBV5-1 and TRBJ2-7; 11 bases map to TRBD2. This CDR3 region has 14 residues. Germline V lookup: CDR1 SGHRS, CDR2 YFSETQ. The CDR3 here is CASSAGLAGGSGDF. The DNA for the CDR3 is TGCGCCAGCAGCGCCGGACTAGCGGGTGGGTCAGGGGACTTC. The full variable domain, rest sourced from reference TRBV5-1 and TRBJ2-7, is KAGVTQTPRYLIKTRGQQVTLSCSPISGHRSVSWYQQTPGQGLQFLFEYFSETQRNKGNFPGRFSGRQFSNSRSEMNVSTLELGDSALYLCASSAGLAGGSGDFGPGTRLTVT.

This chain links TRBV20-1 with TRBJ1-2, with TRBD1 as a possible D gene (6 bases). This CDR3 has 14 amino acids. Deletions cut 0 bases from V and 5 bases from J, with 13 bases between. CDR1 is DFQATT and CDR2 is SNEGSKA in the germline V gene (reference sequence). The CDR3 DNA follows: TGCAGTGCTAGAGATCCCAGGGGATCGTATGGCTACACCTTC. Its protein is CSARDPRGSYGYTF.

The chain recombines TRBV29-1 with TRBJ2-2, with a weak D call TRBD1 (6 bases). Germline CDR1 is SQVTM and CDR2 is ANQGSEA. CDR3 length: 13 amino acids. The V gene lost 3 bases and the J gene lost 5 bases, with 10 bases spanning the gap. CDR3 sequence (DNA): TGCAGCGTTGACAGGGGTGGGACCGGGGAGCTGTTTTTT. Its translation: CSVDRGGTGELFF.

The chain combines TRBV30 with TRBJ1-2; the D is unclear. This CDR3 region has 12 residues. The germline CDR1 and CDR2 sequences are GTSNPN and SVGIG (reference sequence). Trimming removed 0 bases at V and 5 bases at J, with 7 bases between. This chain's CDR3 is CAWSVAGYGYTF. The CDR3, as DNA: TGTGCCTGGAGTGTGGCTGGTTATGGCTACACCTTC.

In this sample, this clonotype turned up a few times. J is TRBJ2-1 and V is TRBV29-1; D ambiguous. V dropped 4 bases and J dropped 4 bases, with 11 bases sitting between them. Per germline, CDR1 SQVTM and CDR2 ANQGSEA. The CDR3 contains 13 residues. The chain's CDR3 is CSVAFQLYNEQFF. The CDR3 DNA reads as TGCAGCGTTGCGTTCCAGCTGTACAATGAGCAGTTCTTC.

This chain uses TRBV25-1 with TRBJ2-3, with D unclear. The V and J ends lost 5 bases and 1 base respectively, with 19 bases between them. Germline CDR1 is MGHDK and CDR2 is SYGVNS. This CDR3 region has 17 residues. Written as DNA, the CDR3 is TGTGCCAGCAGTACATACAAGGGCTACGTTGGCACAGATACGCAGTATTTT. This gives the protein CASSTYKGYVGTDTQYF.

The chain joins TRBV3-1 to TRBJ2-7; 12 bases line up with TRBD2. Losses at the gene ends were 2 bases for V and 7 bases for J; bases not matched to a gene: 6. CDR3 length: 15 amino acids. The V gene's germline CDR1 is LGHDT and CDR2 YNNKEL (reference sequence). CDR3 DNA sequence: TGTGCCAGCAGCCAACCGACTAGCGGGAGATATGAGCAGTACTTC. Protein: CASSQPTSGRYEQYF.

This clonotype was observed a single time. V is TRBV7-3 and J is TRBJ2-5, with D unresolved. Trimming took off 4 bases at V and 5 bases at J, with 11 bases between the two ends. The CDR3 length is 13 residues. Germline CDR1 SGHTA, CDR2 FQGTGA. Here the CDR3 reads CASSSASKETQYF. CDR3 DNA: TGTGCCAGCAGCTCGGCTTCTAAGGAGACCCAGTACTTC.

The CDR3 protein is CASSMKIVDEQYF. In DNA, the CDR3 is TGTGCCAGTAGTATGAAGATTGTGGACGAGCAGTACTTC. The V gene is TRBV19, the J gene TRBJ2-7; D is unclear. Trimming stripped 3 bases from V and 5 bases from J, with 11 bases between. Germline V gene data show CDR1 as LNHDA and CDR2 as SQIVND (reference sequence). This CDR3 is built from 13 residues.

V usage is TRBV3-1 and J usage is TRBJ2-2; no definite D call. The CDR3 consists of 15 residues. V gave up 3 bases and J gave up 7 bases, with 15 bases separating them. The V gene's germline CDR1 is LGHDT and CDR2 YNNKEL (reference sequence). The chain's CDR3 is CASSHDPLSGGELFF. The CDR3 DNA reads TGTGCCAGCAGCCACGACCCTTTGTCTGGCGGGGAGCTGTTTTTT.

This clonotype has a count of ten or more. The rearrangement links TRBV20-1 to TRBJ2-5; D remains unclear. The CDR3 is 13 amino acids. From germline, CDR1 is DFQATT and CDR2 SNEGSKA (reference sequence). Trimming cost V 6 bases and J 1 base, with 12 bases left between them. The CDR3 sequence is CSAPLPPQETQYF. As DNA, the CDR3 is TGCAGTGCACCCTTACCCCCCCAAGAGACCCAGTACTTC.

CDR3 sequence: CSAREVLDTQYF. The CDR3 bases are TGCAGTGCTAGAGAAGTTCTGGATACGCAGTATTTT. This sequence joins TRBV20-1 and TRBJ2-3; D not resolved. The CDR3 is 12 residues long. With 0 bases removed from V and 6 bases from J, the gap between germline ends came to 7 bases. Germline-derived CDR1 and CDR2 are DFQATT and SNEGSKA (reference sequence).

CDR3 in amino acids: CASSQAGLGNMGADTQYF. DNA of the CDR3: TGTGCCAGCAGCCAAGCGGGCCTCGGGAACATGGGCGCAGATACGCAGTATTTT. The chain combines TRBV4-2 with TRBJ2-3, with a possible D match to TRBD2 (5 bases). The CDR3 consists of 18 residues. V gave up 1 base and J gave up 4 bases, with 21 bases separating them. Per germline, CDR1 LGHNA and CDR2 YNFKEQ.

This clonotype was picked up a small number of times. The CDR3 sequence is CATGSGPERSPLHF. In DNA, the CDR3 is TGTGCCACCGGATCCGGGCCCGAACGTTCACCCCTCCACTTT. The chain carries TRBV28 and TRBJ1-6; D uncertain. CDR1 is MDHEN and CDR2 is SYDVKM in the germline V gene. The CDR3 spans 14 residues. Trimming removed 10 bases at V and 9 bases at J, with 19 bases between.